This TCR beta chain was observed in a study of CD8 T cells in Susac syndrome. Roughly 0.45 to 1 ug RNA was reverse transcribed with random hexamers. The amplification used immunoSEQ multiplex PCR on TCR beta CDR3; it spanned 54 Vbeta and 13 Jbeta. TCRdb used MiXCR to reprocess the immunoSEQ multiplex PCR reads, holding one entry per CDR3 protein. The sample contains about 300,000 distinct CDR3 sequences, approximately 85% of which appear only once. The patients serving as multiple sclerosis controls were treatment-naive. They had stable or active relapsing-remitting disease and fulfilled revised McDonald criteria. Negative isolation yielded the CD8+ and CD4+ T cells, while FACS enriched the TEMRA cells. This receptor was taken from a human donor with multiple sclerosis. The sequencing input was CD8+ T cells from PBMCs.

The CDR3 DNA reads as TGTGCCAGCAGTTTTACAGGGGGCAGGACTGAAGCTTTCTTT. Encoded protein: CASSFTGGRTEAFF. The chain joins TRBV28 to TRBJ1-1, with 9 bases matching TRBD1. This CDR3 is 14 amino acids long. Per the germline V gene, CDR1 is MDHEN and CDR2 is SYDVKM. With V trimmed by 3 bases and J by 5 bases, 4 bases remained unmatched.